Described below is a single T cell receptor beta chain sequence and its context. The sample comes from a study of T cells after yellow fever vaccination. 5'RACE template switching produced TCR cDNA carrying a universal primer site and UMIs. TCRdb passed the 5' RACE reads through MiXCR, listing each CDR3 protein once. The data show about 74,000 distinct CDR3 sequences, around 6.5% seen once. This CDR3 spans 16 amino acids. Germline V gives CDR1 SEHNR, CDR2 FQNEAQ (reference sequence). V was clipped by 2 bases and J by 0 bases; unmatched bases: 4. Sequences were derived from CD8+ T cells sorted from PBMCs, sampled around 5 days after the first yellow fever vaccination. The chain employs TRBV7-9 and TRBJ2-7, with 10 bases matching TRBD2. This receptor was obtained from a man younger than 35 who received the YFV17D yellow fever vaccine. The CDR3 region is CASSLTSGVNSYEQYF. The DNA for the CDR3 is TGTGCCAGCAGCTTAACTAGCGGGGTGAACTCCTACGAGCAGTACTTC.